This T cell receptor (beta chain) was identified during a study of human T cells and chemical hapten exposure. This clonotype was seen a handful of times. The time point denotes: healthy volunteer bleed at 2 weeks. Unfractionated whole blood served as the source for total RNA extraction. The V end lost 3 bases, the J end lost 5 bases, and 10 bases lay between the germline ends. The CDR3 length is 12 residues. Looked up from germline, CDR1 is DFQATT and CDR2 is SNEGSKA (reference sequence). TCRdb reanalysed the RACE reads using MiXCR and keeps one entry per CDR3 protein. The data contain about 130,000 distinct CDR3 sequences, around 8.3% of them singletons.

The sequence derives from a male donor in good health. Some clones in this sample may be carry-over from other donors' samples. Material for sequencing was whole blood. The genes are TRBV20-1 and TRBJ2-5; the D is unclear. CDR3 DNA sequence: TGCAGTGCTAGCCCAAGTGGGGAGACCCAGTACTTC. Translating gives CSASPSGETQYF.